The clone carrying this T cell receptor beta chain was detected a few times. Its cognate antigen is unknown. The sample is drawn from a study of CD8 T cells in ankylosing spondylitis. Study-wide results and caveats: What appeared characteristic of ankylosing spondylitis blood was a TCR beta motif of eight or nine highly homologous variants.

TCRdb analysed the 5' RACE reads with MiXCR anew, one entry per CDR3 protein. The sample consists of 200,000 to 250,000 distinct CDR3 sequences, around 19% of them appearing once. The CDR3 contains 12 residues. Trimming took off 6 bases at V and 6 bases at J, with 8 bases between the two ends. The V gene is TRBV12-3 or TRBV12-4, the J gene TRBJ2-2; D is uncertain. The receptor comes from a male donor with ankylosing spondylitis. Sequencing used blood, either unsorted or a sorted T cell fraction (not recorded which). The CDR3 nucleotides read TGTGCCAGCAGACCCTCCCCCGGGGAGCTGTTTTTT. Translated: CASRPSPGELFF.